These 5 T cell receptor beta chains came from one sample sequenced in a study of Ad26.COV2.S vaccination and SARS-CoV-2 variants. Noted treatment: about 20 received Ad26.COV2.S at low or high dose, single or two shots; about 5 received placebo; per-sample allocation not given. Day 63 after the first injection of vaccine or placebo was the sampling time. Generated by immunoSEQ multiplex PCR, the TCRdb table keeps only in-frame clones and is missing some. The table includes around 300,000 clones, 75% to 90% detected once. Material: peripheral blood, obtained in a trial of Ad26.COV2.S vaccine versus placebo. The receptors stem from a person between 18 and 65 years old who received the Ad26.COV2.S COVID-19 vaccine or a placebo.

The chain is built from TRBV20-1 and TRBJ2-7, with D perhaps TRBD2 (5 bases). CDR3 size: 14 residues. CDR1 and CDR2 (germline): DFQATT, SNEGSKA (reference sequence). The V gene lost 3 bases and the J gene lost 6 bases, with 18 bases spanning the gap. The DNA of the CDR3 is TGCAGTGCTAGTCACGGAGGCCGGGCCGTCGAGCAGTACTTC. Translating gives CSASHGGRAVEQYF.

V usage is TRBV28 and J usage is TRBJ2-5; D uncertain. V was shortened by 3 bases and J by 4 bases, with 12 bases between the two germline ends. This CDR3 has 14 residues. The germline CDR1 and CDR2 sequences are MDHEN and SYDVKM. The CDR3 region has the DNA TGTGCCAGCAGTTTGGACCGCGTCGGAGAGACCCAGTACTTC. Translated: CASSLDRVGETQYF.

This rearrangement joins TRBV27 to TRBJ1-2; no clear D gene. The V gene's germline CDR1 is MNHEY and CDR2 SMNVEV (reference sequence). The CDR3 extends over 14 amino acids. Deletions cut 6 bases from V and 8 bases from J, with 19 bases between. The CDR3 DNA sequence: TGTGCCAGCAGCTCGCAGGTCAACCTGGCGGGCTACACCTTC. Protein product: CASSSQVNLAGYTF.

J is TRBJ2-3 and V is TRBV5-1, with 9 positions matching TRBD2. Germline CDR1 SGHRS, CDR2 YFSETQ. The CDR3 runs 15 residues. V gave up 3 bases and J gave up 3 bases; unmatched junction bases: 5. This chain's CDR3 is CASSSGLAITDTQYF. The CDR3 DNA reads TGCGCCAGCAGCTCCGGACTAGCGATAACAGATACGCAGTATTTT.

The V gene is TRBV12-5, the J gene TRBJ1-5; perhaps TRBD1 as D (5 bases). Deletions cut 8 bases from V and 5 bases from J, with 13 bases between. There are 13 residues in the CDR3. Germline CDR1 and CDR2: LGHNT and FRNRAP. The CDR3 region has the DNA TGTGCTAGTCAACTCGGCAGGGATCAGCCCCAGCATTTT. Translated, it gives CASQLGRDQPQHF.